This T cell receptor beta chain was observed in a study of CD8 T cells in Susac syndrome. This CDR3 is built from 14 residues. Germline V CDR1 and CDR2: SGHAT, FQNNGV. The ends were cut back, 2 bases at V and 1 base at J, with 8 bases in the middle. TCR beta sequencing covered blood CD8+ and CD4+ T cells. When the RNA was reverse transcribed, random hexamers were used with an input of about 0.5 to 1 ug. TCRdb itself ran the immunoSEQ multiplex PCR reads through MiXCR, one entry per CDR3 protein. The sample holds about 80,000 distinct CDR3 sequences, approximately 96% seen once. Sequenced: CD8+ T cells from PBMCs. The rearrangement links TRBV11-2 to TRBJ2-5, with D possibly being TRBD1 or TRBD2 (5 bases each). This receptor was identified in a human donor with Susac syndrome. CDR3 protein: CASSLRGPQETQYF. Here the CDR3 DNA reads TGTGCCAGCAGCTTACGGGGACCCCAAGAGACCCAGTACTTC.